Listed here are 3 T cell receptor beta chains from one sample, sequenced in a study of T-cell reconstitution after alpha-beta-depleted transplantation in children. Preparation of the TCRbeta library used unique molecular identifiers. TCRdb fed the PCR reads into MiXCR, producing one record per CDR3 protein. The table shows over 150,000 distinct CDR3 sequences, with approximately 6.3% occurring only once. Source: PBMCs, taken before TCRalphabeta/CD19-depleted stem cell transplant. These receptors were collected from a boy between 2 and 10 years old with acute lymphoblastic leukemia, due to receive a stem cell transplant.

This clonotype turned up a few times. This rearrangement joins TRBV7-6 to TRBJ2-7; D is unresolved. Germline V gene sequence: CDR1 SGHVS, CDR2 FNYEAQ. Trimming took 5 bases from V and 4 from J, leaving 12 bases between them. The CDR3 spans 13 residues. CDR3 sequence (DNA): TGTGCCAGCAGCATGGAGACCGATTACGAGCAGTACTTC. It yields the protein CASSMETDYEQYF.

This clonotype turned up a few times. The genes are TRBV5-1 and TRBJ2-7; 7 nucleotides agree with TRBD2. V lost 0 bases and J lost 5; bases outside the gene matches: 5. The germline CDR1 and CDR2 sequences are SGHRS and YFSETQ. This CDR3 has 14 amino acids. The CDR3 DNA sequence: TGCGCCAGCAGCTTGGACCTCGGGGGGAACGAGCAGTACTTC. Translating gives CASSLDLGGNEQYF.

This rearrangement joins TRBV12-3 or TRBV12-4 to TRBJ2-7; D is possibly TRBD2 (5 bases). The V gene lost 6 bases and the J gene lost 0 bases, with 18 bases spanning the gap. The CDR3 runs to 16 residues. Here the CDR3 DNA reads TGTGCCAGCAGCTCACTGTCCTCGGGAAGCTCCTACGAGCAGTACTTC. Residues: CASSSLSSGSSYEQYF.